This T cell receptor (beta chain) is drawn from a study of T cells in Graves' hyperthyroidism and ophthalmopathy. Whole-study context: At the time of initial diagnosis and before any treatment, peripheral blood was collected.

V gave up 5 bases and J gave up 2 bases; unmatched junction bases: 8. Germline CDR1 reads SGHTA; CDR2 reads FQGNSA. This CDR3 is 15 amino acids long. Researchers amplified the TCR beta CDR3 regions from RNA transcripts. HTBI primers were employed in a first-round RT-PCR of the TCR CDR3. TCRdb analysed the multiplex PCR reads with MiXCR anew, one entry per CDR3 protein. This repertoire shows just under 750,000 distinct CDR3 sequences, around 40% found once; its top ten account for 30% to 40%. The sample holds many counts of this clonotype. This chain connects TRBV7-2 to TRBJ2-5; 7 bases map to TRBD1. The TCR originated in a woman aged 40 to 50 with Graves' hyperthyroidism. Sequenced input: blood. The CDR3 reads CASSLIGTVQETQYF. CDR3 bases: TGTGCCAGCAGCCTAATAGGGACAGTTCAAGAGACCCAGTACTTC. The complete variable domain, with remaining parts taken from reference TRBV7-2 and TRBJ2-5, reads GAGVSQSPSNKVTEKGKDVELRCDPISGHTALYWYRQSLGQGLEFLIYFQGNSAPDKSGLPSDRFSAERTGGSVSTLTIQRTQQEDSAVYLCASSLIGTVQETQYFGPGTRLLVL.